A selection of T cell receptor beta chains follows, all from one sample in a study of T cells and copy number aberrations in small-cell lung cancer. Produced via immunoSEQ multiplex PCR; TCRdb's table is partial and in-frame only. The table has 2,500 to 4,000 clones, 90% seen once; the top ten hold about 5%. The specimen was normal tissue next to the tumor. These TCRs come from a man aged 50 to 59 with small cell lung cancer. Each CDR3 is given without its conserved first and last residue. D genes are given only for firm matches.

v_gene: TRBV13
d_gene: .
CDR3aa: ASSPQGRISNEQF

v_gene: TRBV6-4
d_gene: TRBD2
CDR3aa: ASSATSGSYEQY

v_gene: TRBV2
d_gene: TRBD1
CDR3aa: ASRARGLIATNEKLF

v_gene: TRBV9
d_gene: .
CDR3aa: ASSPSTGNTEAF

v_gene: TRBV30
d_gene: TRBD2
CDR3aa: AWSSPRDYKQSDTQY

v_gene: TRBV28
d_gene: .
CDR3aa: ASSLANYGYT

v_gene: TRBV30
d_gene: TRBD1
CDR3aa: AWSKGADGANVLT

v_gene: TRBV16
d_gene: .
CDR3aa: ASSPGMGEQY

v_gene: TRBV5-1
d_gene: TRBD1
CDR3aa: ASSVAGQGFSYGYT

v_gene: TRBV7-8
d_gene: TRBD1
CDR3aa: ASSAYRQGTEAF

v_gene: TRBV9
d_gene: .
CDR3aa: ASSEQANTGELF

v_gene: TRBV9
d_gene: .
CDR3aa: ASSVTGNTEAF

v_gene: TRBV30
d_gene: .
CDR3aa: AWSPLGRERDNEQF

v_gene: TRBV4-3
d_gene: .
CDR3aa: ASSQNPPGEANTEAF

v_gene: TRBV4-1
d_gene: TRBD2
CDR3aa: ASSHPSREGLGDTQY

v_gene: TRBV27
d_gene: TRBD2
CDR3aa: ASSAGTSASYNEQF

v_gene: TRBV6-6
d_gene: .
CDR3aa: ASSRGGPREKLF

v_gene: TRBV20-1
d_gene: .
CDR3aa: SAKTVYGYT

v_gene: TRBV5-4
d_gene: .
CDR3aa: ASSVDRLSGNTIY

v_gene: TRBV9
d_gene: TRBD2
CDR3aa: ASTPGLALGNEQF

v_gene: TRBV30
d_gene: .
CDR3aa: AWRGSRNYGYT

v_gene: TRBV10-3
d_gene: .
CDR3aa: AISPNLPDTQY

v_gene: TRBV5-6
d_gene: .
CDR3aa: ASSEWGEQPQH

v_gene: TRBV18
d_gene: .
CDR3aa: ASSVVEPGELF

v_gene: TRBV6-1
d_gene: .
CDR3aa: ASSEGNGQETQY

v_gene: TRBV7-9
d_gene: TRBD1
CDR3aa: ASSFAGTVGYGYT

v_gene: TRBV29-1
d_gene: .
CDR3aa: SVRGLPSYEQY

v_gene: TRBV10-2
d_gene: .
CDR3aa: ASSESQGPQY

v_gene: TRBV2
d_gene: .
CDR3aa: ASRAGSNQPQH

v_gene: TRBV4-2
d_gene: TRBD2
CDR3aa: ASSQGLAGEQF

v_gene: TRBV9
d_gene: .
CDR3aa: ASSVDLIFSSGANVLT

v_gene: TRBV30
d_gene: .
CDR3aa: AWSVRISGANVLT

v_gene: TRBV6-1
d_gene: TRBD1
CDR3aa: ASETGEATGELF